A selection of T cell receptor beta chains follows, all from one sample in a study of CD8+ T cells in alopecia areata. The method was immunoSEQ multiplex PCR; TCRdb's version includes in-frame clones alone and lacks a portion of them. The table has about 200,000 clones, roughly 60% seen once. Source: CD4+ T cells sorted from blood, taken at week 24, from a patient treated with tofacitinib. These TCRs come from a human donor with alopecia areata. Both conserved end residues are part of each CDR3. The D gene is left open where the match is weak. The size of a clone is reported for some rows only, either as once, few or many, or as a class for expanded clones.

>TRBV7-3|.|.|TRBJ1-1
TGTGCCAGCAGCAAAGGTGGCGGGGGCGCTGAAGCTTTCTTT
CASSKGGGGAEAFF
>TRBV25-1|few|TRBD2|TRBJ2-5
TGTGCCAGCAGTGGTAGCGGGTACCCGGAGACCCAGTACTTC
CASSGSGYPETQYF
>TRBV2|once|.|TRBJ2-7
TGTGCCAGCAGGAGGGAGTCTTACGAGCAGTACTTC
CASRRESYEQYF
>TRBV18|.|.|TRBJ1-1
TGTGCCAGCTCACCACGTGAGGGCCTAGGGGATACTGAAGCTTTCTTT
CASSPREGLGDTEAFF
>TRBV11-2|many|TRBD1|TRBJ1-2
TGTGCCAGCAGCCCCCAGGGGGTTGGAGGCTACACCTTC
CASSPQGVGGYTF
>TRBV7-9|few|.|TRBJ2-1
TGTGCCAGCAGCTTGGTCGATGAGCAGTTCTTC
CASSLVDEQFF
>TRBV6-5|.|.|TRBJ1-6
TGTGCCAGCAGGAACAGGGAGAGTAGTTCACCCCTCCACTTT
CASRNRESSSPLHF
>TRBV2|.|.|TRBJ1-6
TGTGCCAGGGACGGCGATAATTCACCCCTCCACTTT
CARDGDNSPLHF
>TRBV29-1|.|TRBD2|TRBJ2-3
TGCAGCGCTAGACTAGCGGGGGGCCCAGATACGCAGTATTTT
CSARLAGGPDTQYF
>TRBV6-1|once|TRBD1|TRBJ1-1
TGTGCCAGCAGTGAAGCGGGGACAGGGCGAGCTTTCTTT
CASSEAGTGRAFF
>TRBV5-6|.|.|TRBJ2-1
TGTGCCAGCAGCTCCGCCCCGGGACGGGAACAGTTCTTC
CASSSAPGREQFF
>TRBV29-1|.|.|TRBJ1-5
TGCAGCGTTGTATCGGGATCGGGCAATCAGCCCCAGCATTTT
CSVVSGSGNQPQHF
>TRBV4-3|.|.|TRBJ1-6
TGCGCCAGCAGGCAGACGGGGAATTCACCCCTCCACTTT
CASRQTGNSPLHF
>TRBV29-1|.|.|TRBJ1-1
TGCAGCGCCATGGGGGACGTGTACACTGAAGCTTTCTTT
CSAMGDVYTEAFF
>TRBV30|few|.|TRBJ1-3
TGTGCCTGGAAAGTGGCCAGGTCTGGAAACACCATATATTTT
CAWKVARSGNTIYF
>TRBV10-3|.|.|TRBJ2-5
TGTGCCATCAGTGATTCCGGGGGAGGAGAGACCCAGTACTTC
CAISDSGGGETQYF
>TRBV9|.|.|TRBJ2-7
TGTGCCAGCAGCGTAGATGGACTGGACACCTACGAGCAGTACTTC
CASSVDGLDTYEQYF
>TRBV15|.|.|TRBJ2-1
TGTGCCACCAGCAGAGATTTGGGTACGGGGATTGACAATGAGCAGTTCTTC
CATSRDLGTGIDNEQFF
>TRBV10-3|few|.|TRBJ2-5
TGTGCCATCAGGGGGGACCAAGAGACCCAGTACTTC
CAIRGDQETQYF
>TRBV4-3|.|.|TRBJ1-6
TGCGCCAGCAGCCAAGGGTCGGGGAACCTACCCCTCCACTTT
CASSQGSGNLPLHF
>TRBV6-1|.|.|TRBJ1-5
TGTGCCAGCAGCTCCGGAGAAAGTGGCAATCAGCCCCAGCATTTT
CASSSGESGNQPQHF
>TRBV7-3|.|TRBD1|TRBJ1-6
TGTGCCAGCAGCTTCACCGGGACAGGAGATTCACCCCTCCACTTT
CASSFTGTGDSPLHF
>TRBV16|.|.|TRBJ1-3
TGTGCCAGCAGCCACAAGCCACGAAACACCATATATTTT
CASSHKPRNTIYF
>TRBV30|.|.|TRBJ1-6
TGTGCCTGGTCGAGGGTGGGGGAAGGAGCACCCCTCCACTTT
CAWSRVGEGAPLHF
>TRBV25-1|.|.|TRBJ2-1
TGTGCCAGCAGGTCCCCAGGCAACAATGAGCAGTTCTTC
CASRSPGNNEQFF
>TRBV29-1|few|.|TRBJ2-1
TGCAGCGCCAACTACCATATCGGGACTTTCCATGAGCAGTTCTTC
CSANYHIGTFHEQFF
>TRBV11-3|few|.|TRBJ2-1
TGTGCCAGCAGCTCCGGGACACTACACAATGAGCAGTTCTTC
CASSSGTLHNEQFF
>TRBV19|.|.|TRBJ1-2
TGTGCTGCGGCAGGGGAGTACTATGGCTACACCTTC
CAAAGEYYGYTF
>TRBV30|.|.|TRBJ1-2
TGTGCCTGGAGTGAGCTATTTAACTATGGCTACACCTTC
CAWSELFNYGYTF
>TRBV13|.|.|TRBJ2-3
TGTGCCAGCAGCTTAGGGTCGAGATTTCGAATCACAGATACGCAGTATTTT
CASSLGSRFRITDTQYF
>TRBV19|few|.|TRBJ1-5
TGTGCCAGTACCTCTGGACAGTCCGCTAATCAGCCCCAGCATTTT
CASTSGQSANQPQHF
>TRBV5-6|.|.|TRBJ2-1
TGTGCCAGCAGACGCACCTTGGTCAATGAGCAGTTCTTC
CASRRTLVNEQFF
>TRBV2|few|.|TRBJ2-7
TGTGCCAGCAGTGAAGACCCAGGTTCAGGCGAGCAGTACTTC
CASSEDPGSGEQYF
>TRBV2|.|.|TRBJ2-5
TGTGCCAGCAGTGATATTTCGGTAGAGACCCAGTACTTC
CASSDISVETQYF
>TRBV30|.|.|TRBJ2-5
TGTGCCTGGAGTGTAAATCTACAAGAGACCCAGTACTTC
CAWSVNLQETQYF
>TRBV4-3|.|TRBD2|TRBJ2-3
TGCGCCAGCAGCCAAACCCCCGCGGGGGGTTCCCCTAACACAGATACGCAGTATTTT
CASSQTPAGGSPNTDTQYF
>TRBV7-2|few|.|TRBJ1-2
TGTGCCAGCAGCTTAAGCTTAGCTATAAGTACAGGGTGGAACTATGGCTACACCTTC
CASSLSLAISTGWNYGYTF
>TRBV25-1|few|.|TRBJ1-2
TGTGCCAGCAGTGAAGAACGATTGGGATATGGCTACACCTTC
CASSEERLGYGYTF
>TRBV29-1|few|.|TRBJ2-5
TGCAGCGTTACAACAGGTGGGATTGGGGAGACCCAGTACTTC
CSVTTGGIGETQYF
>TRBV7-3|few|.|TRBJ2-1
TGTGCCAGCAGCTTAGCCTCCCAGGACAATGAGCAGTTCTTC
CASSLASQDNEQFF
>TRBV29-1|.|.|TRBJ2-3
TGCAGCGTTTTGACTAGAGATACGCAGTATTTT
CSVLTRDTQYF
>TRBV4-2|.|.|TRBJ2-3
TGTGCCAGCAGCCAAGCGTCGGGTTTCACAGATACGCAGTATTTT
CASSQASGFTDTQYF
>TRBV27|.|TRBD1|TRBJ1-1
TGTGCCAGCAGCTCCGCAGGGGGGAACACTGAAGCTTTCTTT
CASSSAGGNTEAFF
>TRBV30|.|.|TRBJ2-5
TGTGCCTGGAGTGTACGGGGCAGAGAAGAGACCCAGTACTTC
CAWSVRGREETQYF
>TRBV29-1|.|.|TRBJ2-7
TGCAGCGTTGACGGGGCCGACTACGAGCAGTACTTC
CSVDGADYEQYF
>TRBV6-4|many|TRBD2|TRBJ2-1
TGTGCCAGCAGCCGGACTAGCGGGGGATCGGGTGAGCAGTTCTTC
CASSRTSGGSGEQFF
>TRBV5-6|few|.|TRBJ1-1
TGTGCCAGCAGCTTGGGGCCAGGGGAAACTGAAGCTTTCTTT
CASSLGPGETEAFF
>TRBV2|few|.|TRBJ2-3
TGTGCCAGCAGTGGTCAGACAGGGAGGTCAGATACGCAGTATTTT
CASSGQTGRSDTQYF
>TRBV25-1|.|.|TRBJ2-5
TGTGCCAGCAGTGGAACAGTTAGGCACCAAGAGACCCAGTACTTC
CASSGTVRHQETQYF
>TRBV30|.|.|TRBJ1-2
TGTGCCTGGAGTGTGGCGGTTGCTAACTATGGCTACACCTTC
CAWSVAVANYGYTF
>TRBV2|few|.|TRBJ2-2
TGTGCCAGCAGATGGGGGGGCAGCTCGAGCACCGGGGAGCTGTTTTTT
CASRWGGSSSTGELFF